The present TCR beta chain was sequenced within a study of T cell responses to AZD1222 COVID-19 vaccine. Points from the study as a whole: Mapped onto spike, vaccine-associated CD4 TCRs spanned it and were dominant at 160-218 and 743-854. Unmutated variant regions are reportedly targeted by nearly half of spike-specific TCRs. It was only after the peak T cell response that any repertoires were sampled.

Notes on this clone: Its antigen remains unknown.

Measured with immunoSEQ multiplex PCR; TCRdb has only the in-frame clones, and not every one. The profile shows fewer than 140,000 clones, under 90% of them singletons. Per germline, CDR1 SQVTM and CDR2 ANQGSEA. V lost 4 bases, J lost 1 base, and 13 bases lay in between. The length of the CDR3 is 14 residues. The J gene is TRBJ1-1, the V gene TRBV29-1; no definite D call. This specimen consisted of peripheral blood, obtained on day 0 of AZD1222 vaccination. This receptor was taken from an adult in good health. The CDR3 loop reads CSVVLYGRNTEAFF. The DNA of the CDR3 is TGCAGCGTTGTCTTATACGGAAGGAACACTGAAGCTTTCTTT.